This TCR beta chain is from a study of regulatory T cells in long-lasting Graves disease. Arm-PCR of CDR3 regions with iRepertoire HTBI primers generated TCR beta libraries. TCRdb used MiXCR to reprocess the multiplex PCR reads, holding one entry per CDR3 protein. The top ten hold 25% to 30% of the sample, which has 360,000 or so distinct CDR3 sequences, about 23% seen once. With regard to this clonotype: Its target is unknown.

The time point denotes: persistent/refractory GD, antithyroid drugs over 5 years with positive TRAb. RNA extracted from PBMCs served as the sequencing template. Whole-study results and caveats: Public clonotype sharing was higher in persistent than newly diagnosed patients.

The receptor comes from a woman aged 35 to 49 with Graves disease. Specimen: peripheral blood mononuclear cells (PBMCs), collected when the disease was refractory, from a patient treated with antithyroid drugs.

The CDR3, as DNA: TGCGCCAGCAGGGCAACTAGCGGGAGGTACTACGAGCAGTACTTC. It codes for CASRATSGRYYEQYF. The chain couples TRBV4-1 to TRBJ2-7; 12 bases match TRBD2. Germline CDR1 and CDR2: MGHRA and YSYEKL. Unmatched junction bases numbered 6, after V lost 6 bases and J lost 3 bases. The CDR3 has 15 amino acids.